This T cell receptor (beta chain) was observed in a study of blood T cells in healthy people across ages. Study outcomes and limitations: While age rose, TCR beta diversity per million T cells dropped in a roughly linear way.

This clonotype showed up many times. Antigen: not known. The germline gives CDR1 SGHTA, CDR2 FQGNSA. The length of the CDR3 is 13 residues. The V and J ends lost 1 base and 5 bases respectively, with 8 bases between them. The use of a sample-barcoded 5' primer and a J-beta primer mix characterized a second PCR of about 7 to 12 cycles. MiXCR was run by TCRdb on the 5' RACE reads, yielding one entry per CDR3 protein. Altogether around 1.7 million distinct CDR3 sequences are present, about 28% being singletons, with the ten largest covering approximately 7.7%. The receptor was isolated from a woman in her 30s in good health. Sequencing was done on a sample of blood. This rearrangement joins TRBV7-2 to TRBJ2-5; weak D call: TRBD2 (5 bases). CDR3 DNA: TGTGCCAGCAGCTTAGAGCGGATGGAGACCCAGTACTTC. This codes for CASSLERMETQYF.